Shown below are 5 T cell receptor beta chains from a single sample sequenced in a study of blood T cell repertoires in COVID-19. Clones were read by immunoSEQ multiplex PCR, and TCRdb kept only the in-frame ones, dropping some. The table shows 200,000 to 250,000 clones, with more than 70% occurring only once. Material: peripheral blood. The receptors originated from a woman in her thirties or forties who had recovered from COVID-19.

In this sample, this clone turned up once. The chain has TRBV18 and TRBJ2-3, with TRBD2 matching 7 bases. This CDR3 spans 15 amino acids. Trimming took 3 bases from V and 1 from J; bases not matched to a gene: 4. The germline V gene has CDR1 KGHSH and CDR2 LQKENI. CDR3 nucleotides: TGTGCCAGCTCACCCTTCGCGGGAGGCACAGATACGCAGTATTTT. This translates into CASSPFAGGTDTQYF.

The chain recombines TRBV2 with TRBJ1-3, with D possibly TRBD1 on 5 matching bases. Germline V lookup: CDR1 SNHLY, CDR2 FYNNEI. Trimming cost V 6 bases and J 0 bases, with 21 bases left between them. This CDR3 is built from 18 residues. In DNA, the CDR3 is TGTGCCAGCAGCGGATTGCCGTTTTCAGGGAACTCTGGAAACACCATATATTTT. Translation gives CASSGLPFSGNSGNTIYF.

The chain joins TRBV18 to TRBJ2-5, with a tentative D call TRBD1 (5 bases). Trimming removed 0 bases from V and 5 bases from J, with 10 bases in between. The germline gives CDR1 KGHSH, CDR2 LQKENI. This CDR3 has 14 amino acids. The CDR3, as DNA: TGTGCCAGCTCACCACCGGGGCTGGGGGAGACCCAGTACTTC. This encodes CASSPPGLGETQYF.

The V call is TRBV3-1 (or the pseudogene TRBV3-2), the J call TRBJ2-1; 10 nucleotides line up with TRBD2. CDR1 is LGHDT, CDR2 YNNKEL, per germline (reference sequence). Losses at the gene ends were 9 bases for V and 14 bases for J; bases not matched to a gene: 7. This CDR3 has 11 amino acids. This CDR3 is CASPGTSVKFF. CDR3 sequence (DNA): TGTGCCAGTCCCGGGACTAGCGTCAAGTTCTTC.

The chain is built from TRBV6-4 and TRBJ2-2, with no clear D. Looked up from germline, CDR1 is MRHNA and CDR2 is SNTAGT. This CDR3 comprises 13 residues. Trimming shortened V by 9 bases and J by 5 bases, and 13 bases separated the two germline ends. The CDR3 sequence is CARPENGTGELFF. CDR3 nucleotide sequence: TGTGCCAGACCGGAGAATGGGACCGGGGAGCTGTTTTTT.